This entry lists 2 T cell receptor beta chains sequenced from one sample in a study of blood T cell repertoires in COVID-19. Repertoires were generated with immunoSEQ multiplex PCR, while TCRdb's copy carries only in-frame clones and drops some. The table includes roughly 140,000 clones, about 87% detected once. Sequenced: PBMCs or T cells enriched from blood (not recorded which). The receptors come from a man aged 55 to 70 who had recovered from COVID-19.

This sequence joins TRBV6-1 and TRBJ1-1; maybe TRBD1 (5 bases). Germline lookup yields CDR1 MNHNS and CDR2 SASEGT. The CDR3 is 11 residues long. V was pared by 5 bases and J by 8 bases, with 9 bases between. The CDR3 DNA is TGTGCCAGCAGTCCGGGACTCGAAGCTTTCTTT. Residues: CASSPGLEAFF.

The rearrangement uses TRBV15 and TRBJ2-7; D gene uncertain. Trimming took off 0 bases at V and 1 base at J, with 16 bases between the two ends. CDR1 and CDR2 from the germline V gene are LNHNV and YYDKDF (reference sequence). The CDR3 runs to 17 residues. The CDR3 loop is CATSRDGLQDRSYEQYF. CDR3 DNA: TGTGCCACCAGCAGAGATGGGCTCCAAGATCGTTCCTACGAGCAGTACTTC.